This T cell receptor beta chain appears in the sequencing data of a study of T-cell reconstitution after alpha-beta-depleted transplantation in children. V dropped 5 bases and J dropped 1 base, with 15 bases sitting between them. Germline V gives CDR1 PRHDT, CDR2 FYEKMQ (reference sequence). The CDR3 runs to 16 residues. This clonotype has just a few counts. This sample's TCRbeta library carried unique molecular identifier barcodes. TCRdb fed the PCR reads into MiXCR, producing one record per CDR3 protein. The table has 600,000 to 700,000 distinct CDR3 sequences, roughly 17% seen once; the top ten hold 1.1%.

This clonotype was obtained from a human donor who donated a stem cell graft to a child with acute myeloid leukemia. The chain joins TRBV13 to TRBJ2-4; no clear D gene. The material was PBMCs from the stem cell graft donor, obtained from the stem cell graft. In DNA, the CDR3 is TGTGCCAGCAGCCCTACCTTCGAGGCGGCCAAAAACATTCAGTACTTC. Protein product: CASSPTFEAAKNIQYF.